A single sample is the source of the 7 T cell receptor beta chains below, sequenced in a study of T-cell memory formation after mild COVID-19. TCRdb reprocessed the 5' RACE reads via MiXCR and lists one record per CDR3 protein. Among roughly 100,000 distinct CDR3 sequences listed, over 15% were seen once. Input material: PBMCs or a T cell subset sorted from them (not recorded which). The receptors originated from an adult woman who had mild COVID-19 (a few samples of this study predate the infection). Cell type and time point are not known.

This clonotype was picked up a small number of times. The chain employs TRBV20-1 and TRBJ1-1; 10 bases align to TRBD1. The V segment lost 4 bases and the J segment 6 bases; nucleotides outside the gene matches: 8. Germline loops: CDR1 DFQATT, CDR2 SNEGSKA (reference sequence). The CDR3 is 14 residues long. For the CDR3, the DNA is TGCAGTGCTACCCGGGACAGGGGATCTGCTGAAGCTTTCTTT. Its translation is CSATRDRGSAEAFF.

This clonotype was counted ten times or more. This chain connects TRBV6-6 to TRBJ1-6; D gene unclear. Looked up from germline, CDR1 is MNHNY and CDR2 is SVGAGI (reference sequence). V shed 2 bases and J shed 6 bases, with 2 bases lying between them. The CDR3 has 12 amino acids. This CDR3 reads CASSYLNSPLHF. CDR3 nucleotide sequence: TGTGCCAGCAGTTACCTTAATTCACCCCTCCACTTT.

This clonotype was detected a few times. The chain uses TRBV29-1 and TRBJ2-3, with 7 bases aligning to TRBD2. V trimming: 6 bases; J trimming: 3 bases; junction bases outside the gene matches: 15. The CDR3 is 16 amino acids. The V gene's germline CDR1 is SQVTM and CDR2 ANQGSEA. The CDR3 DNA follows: TGCAGCGTCGTCGCCGAGCGGGGCGAGGGAACAGATACGCAGTATTTT. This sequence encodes CSVVAERGEGTDTQYF.

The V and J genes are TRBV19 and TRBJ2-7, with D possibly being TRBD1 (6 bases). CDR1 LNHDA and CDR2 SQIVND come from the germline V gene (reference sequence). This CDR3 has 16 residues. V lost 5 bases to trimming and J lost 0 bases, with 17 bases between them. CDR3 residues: CASSPGDGYPSYEQYF. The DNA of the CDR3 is TGTGCCAGTAGTCCAGGGGACGGTTATCCCTCCTACGAGCAGTACTTC.

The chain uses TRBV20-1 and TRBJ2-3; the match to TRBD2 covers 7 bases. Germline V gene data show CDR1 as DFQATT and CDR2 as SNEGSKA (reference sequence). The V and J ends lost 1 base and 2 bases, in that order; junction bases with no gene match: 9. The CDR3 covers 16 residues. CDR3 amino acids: CSARATGTTLTDTQYF. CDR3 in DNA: TGCAGTGCTAGAGCAACCGGGACTACCCTCACAGATACGCAGTATTTT.

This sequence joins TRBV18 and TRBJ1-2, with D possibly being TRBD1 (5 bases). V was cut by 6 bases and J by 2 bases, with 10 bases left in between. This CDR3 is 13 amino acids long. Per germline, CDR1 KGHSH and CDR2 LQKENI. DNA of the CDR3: TGTGCCAGCTCTTCAGGGTTAAACTATGGCTACACCTTC. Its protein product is CASSSGLNYGYTF.

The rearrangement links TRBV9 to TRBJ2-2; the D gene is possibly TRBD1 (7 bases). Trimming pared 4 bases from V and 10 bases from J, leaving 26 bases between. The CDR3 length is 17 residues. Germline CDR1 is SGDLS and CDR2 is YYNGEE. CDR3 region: CASSLPRGGGPNQELFF. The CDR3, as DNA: TGTGCCAGCAGCCTACCCCGTGGAGGGGGCCCAAACCAGGAGCTGTTTTTT.